Listed below are T cell receptor beta chains from one sample, sequenced in a study of cytomegalovirus exposure and HLA in healthy donors. TCRdb keeps only in-frame clones here, not all; method: immunoSEQ multiplex PCR. Of roughly 200,000 clones in the sample, about 13% were seen once. Sequenced: PBMCs. The receptors originated from a man between 50 and 59 years old in good health and CMV-seropositive. Each CDR3 is given with its conserved first and last residue. The D gene is left open where the match is weak. A clone size is listed for some rows: how often the clone was seen (once, few, many), or a class if it is expanded.

v_gene	len	j_gene	d_gene	abundance	CDR3aa	CDR3nt
TRBV7-9	18	TRBJ2-6	TRBD2	-	CASSHLAGGPAGANVLTF	TGTGCCAGCAGCCATCTAGCGGGGGGGCCTGCTGGGGCCAACGTCCTGACTTTC
TRBV4-2	20	TRBJ2-3	TRBD2	-	CASSQDPRSGLAGGPDTQYF	TGTGCCAGCAGCCAAGATCCCCGATCGGGTTTGGCGGGGGGGCCGGATACGCAGTATTTT
TRBV4-3	15	TRBJ1-4	TRBD1	few	CASSQTGTGNEKLFF	TGCGCCAGCAGCCAAACCGGGACAGGAAATGAAAAACTGTTTTTT
TRBV4-3	16	TRBJ1-5	-	-	CASSQDGRGESQPQHF	TGCGCCAGCAGCCAAGACGGGCGGGGGGAATCTCAGCCCCAGCATTTT
TRBV29-1	12	TRBJ1-2	-	few	CSVGPINYGYTF	TGCAGCGTTGGCCCTATTAACTATGGCTACACCTTC
TRBV6-1	14	TRBJ2-5	TRBD1	few	CASKRDRGRETQYF	TGTGCCAGCAAGAGGGACAGGGGGCGGGAGACCCAGTACTTC
TRBV30	13	TRBJ2-5	-	-	CASDFGGRRTQYF	TGTGCCTCAGACTTCGGGGGTCGTCGGACCCAGTACTTC
TRBV19	14	TRBJ1-1	TRBD1	few	CASSRDRGLTEAFF	TGTGCCAGTAGTAGGGACAGGGGCCTCACTGAAGCTTTCTTT
TRBV5-1	16	TRBJ1-4	-	few	CASSLEGGASRGKLFF	TGCGCCAGCAGCTTGGAGGGGGGGGCCTCCAGGGGAAAACTGTTTTTT
TRBV4-3	13	TRBJ1-2	-	few	CASSQDWQARRRF	TGCGCCAGCAGCCAAGATTGGCAAGCGAGACGTCGATTC
TRBV4-3	16	TRBJ1-5	-	-	CASSKGSPRGNQPQHF	TGCGCCAGCAGCAAAGGGAGCCCTCGGGGCAATCAGCCCCAGCATTTT
TRBV7-6	15	TRBJ1-1	TRBD1	few	CASSLRTGRGTEAFF	TGTGCCAGCAGCTTGCGGACAGGGAGGGGGACTGAAGCTTTCTTT
TRBV7-2	15	TRBJ2-2	TRBD1	few	CASSKDRGLTGELFF	TGTGCCAGCAGTAAGGACAGGGGGCTCACCGGGGAGCTGTTTTTT
TRBV4-1	13	TRBJ2-3	-	few	CASSQPVADTQYF	TGCGCCAGCAGCCAACCGGTCGCAGATACGCAGTATTTT
TRBV19	12	TRBJ1-2	TRBD1	-	CATNDRGFGYTF	TGTGCCACGAATGACAGGGGGTTTGGCTACACCTTC
TRBV19	16	TRBJ1-4	-	few	CASSTAQVKTNEKLFF	TGTGCCAGTAGTACCGCGCAGGTTAAGACTAATGAAAAACTGTTTTTT
TRBV19	15	TRBJ2-3	-	-	CASSISGSSTDTQYF	TGTGCCAGTAGTATATCAGGATCTAGCACAGATACGCAGTATTTT
TRBV6-5	15	TRBJ1-5	-	few	CASSYSRQGGQPQHF	TGTGCCAGCAGTTACTCGAGGCAGGGAGGTCAGCCCCAGCATTTT
TRBV29-1	11	TRBJ1-1	-	-	CSGSGGAEAFF	TGCAGCGGTTCCGGGGGGGCTGAAGCTTTCTTT
TRBV11-2	13	TRBJ2-1	-	-	CASSPDRYNEQFF	TGTGCCAGCAGCCCGGACAGATACAATGAGCAGTTCTTC
TRBV2	14	TRBJ2-5	TRBD2	few	CASSQGTGGETQYF	TGTGCCAGCTCCCAGGGAACGGGGGGAGAGACCCAGTACTTC
TRBV6-1	15	TRBJ2-7	-	-	CASSDAGTYDYEQYF	TGTGCCAGCAGTGACGCCGGGACTTACGACTACGAGCAGTACTTC
TRBV18	14	TRBJ2-3	TRBD2	few	CASSPQRAGVEQYF	TGTGCCAGCTCCCCACAGAGAGCGGGGGTTGAGCAGTATTTT
TRBV6-5	14	TRBJ2-2	-	-	CASRQGLRTGELFF	TGTGCCAGCCGGCAGGGGCTGAGAACCGGGGAGCTGTTTTTT
TRBV6-1	12	TRBJ1-2	-	-	CASSDRGYGYTF	TGTGCCAGCAGTGACAGGGGCTATGGCTACACCTTC
TRBV4-3	14	TRBJ2-5	-	few	CASSIVGSEETQYF	TGCGCCAGCAGCATCGTAGGGAGTGAAGAGACCCAGTACTTC
TRBV7-2	16	TRBJ2-1	-	few	CASSLVLGSSYNEQFF	TGTGCCAGCAGCTTAGTGCTAGGGAGCTCCTACAATGAGCAGTTCTTC
TRBV11-3	15	TRBJ2-7	TRBD1	few	CASSRNDRVPYEQYF	TGTGCCAGCAGCCGCAACGACAGGGTACCCTACGAGCAGTACTTC
TRBV10-2	13	TRBJ1-2	-	-	CASSEPGVYGYTF	TGCGCCAGCAGTGAGCCCGGAGTCTATGGCTACACCTTC
TRBV2	13	TRBJ1-2	-	-	CASSPGQFYGYTF	TGTGCCAGCAGCCCAGGACAGTTCTATGGCTACACCTTC
TRBV5-6	12	TRBJ2-5	-	few	CASSPPGETQYF	TGTGCCAGCAGCCCCCCAGGAGAGACCCAGTACTTC
TRBV7-2	12	TRBJ1-1	-	-	CASSLTQTEAFF	TGTGCCAGCAGCTTAACCCAGACTGAAGCTTTCTTT
TRBV28	12	TRBJ1-2	-	few	CASQYVNYGYTF	TGTGCCAGCCAGTACGTTAACTATGGCTACACCTTC
TRBV9	15	TRBJ2-4	TRBD1	few	CASSVALGQGNIQYF	TGTGCCAGCAGCGTAGCTTTGGGACAGGGGAACATTCAGTACTTC
TRBV4-2	16	TRBJ1-1	-	few	CASSQDLGQGSTEAFF	TGTGCCAGCAGCCAAGATCTAGGGCAAGGGAGCACTGAAGCTTTCTTT
TRBV4-3	17	TRBJ2-1	TRBD2	-	CASSPKTSESSYNEQFF	TGCGCCAGCAGCCCCAAGACTAGCGAGAGCTCCTACAATGAGCAGTTCTTC
TRBV7-9	14	TRBJ1-6	TRBD1	few	CASSKDRENSPLHF	TGTGCCAGCAGCAAGGACAGGGAAAATTCACCCCTCCACTTT
TRBV28	14	TRBJ1-2	-	few	CASTFDIPLGGYTF	TGTGCCAGCACCTTTGACATTCCCTTAGGTGGCTACACCTTC
TRBV7-2	15	TRBJ2-3	-	-	CASSPYGGATDTQYF	TGTGCCAGCAGCCCTTACGGCGGGGCCACAGATACGCAGTATTTT
TRBV6-6	16	TRBJ1-6	-	-	CASSYSSGPTNSPLHF	TGTGCCAGCAGTTACTCGTCAGGGCCTACTAATTCACCCCTCCACTTT
TRBV15	16	TRBJ2-7	TRBD1	-	CATSRDRTGQRYEQYF	TGTGCCACCAGCAGAGATAGGACGGGACAGCGCTACGAGCAGTACTTC
TRBV5-1	15	TRBJ2-1	TRBD2	few	CASSSGLAGYNEQFF	TGCGCCAGCAGCTCAGGACTAGCGGGATACAATGAGCAGTTCTTC
TRBV28	15	TRBJ2-3	TRBD2	-	CASSPAGGARDTQYF	TGTGCCAGCAGCCCTGCCGGGGGGGCGCGTGATACGCAGTATTTT
TRBV7-2	14	TRBJ2-5	TRBD1	-	CASSPWTGQETQYF	TGTGCCAGCAGCCCTTGGACAGGGCAAGAGACCCAGTACTTC
TRBV29-1	15	TRBJ1-1	-	-	CSVAPRQLMNTEAFF	TGCAGCGTTGCCCCACGACAGCTCATGAACACTGAAGCTTTCTTT
TRBV2	14	TRBJ1-5	TRBD1	-	CASSPGQDRQPQHF	TGTGCCAGCAGTCCGGGACAGGACAGGCAGCCCCAGCATTTT